The text below deals with one T cell receptor beta chain. Antigen unknown. This sample stems from a study of T-cell reconstitution after alpha-beta-depleted transplantation in children. Whole-study findings and limits: The high TCRbeta diversity at day 60 in some patients came from surviving recipient T cells and thymic progenitors. About two months after transplant, alpha-beta T cells reportedly came from several hundred expanded graft clones. T-cell numbers and diversity one year post-transplant derived largely from freshly generated T cells.

Unique molecular identifiers tagged the TCRbeta library. TCRdb fed the PCR reads into MiXCR, producing one record per CDR3 protein. The sample contains a few hundred thousand distinct CDR3 sequences, around 27% of which appear only once. Trimming took 6 bases from V and 1 from J, leaving 10 bases between them. The CDR3 consists of 14 residues. The chain recombines TRBV12-3 or TRBV12-4 with TRBJ1-5; no definite D call. The receptor's source is a boy less than two years old with Wiskott-Aldrich syndrome, due to receive a stem cell transplant. The specimen comprised PBMCs, sampled before TCRalphabeta/CD19-depleted stem cell transplant. CDR3 sequence (DNA): TGTGCCAGCAGCCCGCAACGGAGCAATCAGCCCCAGCATTTT. It codes for CASSPQRSNQPQHF.